The 10 T cell receptor beta chains reported below all come from one sample, sequenced in a study of blood T cell repertoires in COVID-19. Repertoires were generated with immunoSEQ multiplex PCR, while TCRdb's copy carries only in-frame clones and drops some. The data contain approximately 280,000 clones, roughly 89% of them singletons. What was sequenced was PBMCs or T cells enriched from blood (not recorded which). These receptors were taken from a woman between 40 and 50 years old who had recovered from COVID-19.

The genes are TRBV4-1 and TRBJ2-2; 9 positions match TRBD2. The CDR3 loop spans 19 amino acids. Losses at the gene ends were 0 bases for V and 5 bases for J; bases not matched to a gene: 13. Germline V CDR1 and CDR2: MGHRA, YSYEKL. The CDR3 DNA reads as TGCGCCAGCAGCCAAGAGGTGGAGACTAGCGGATGGGGGACCGGGGAGCTGTTTTTT. Protein product: CASSQEVETSGWGTGELFF.

The chain combines TRBV19 with TRBJ1-1, with a possible D match to TRBD1 (5 bases). The length of the CDR3 is 16 residues. Trimming took off 2 bases at V and 3 bases at J, with 16 bases between the two ends. Germline values: CDR1 LNHDA, CDR2 SQIVND (reference sequence). This CDR3 is CASSISAGRRDTEAFF. The CDR3 DNA reads as TGTGCCAGTAGTATATCGGCAGGGCGTAGAGACACTGAAGCTTTCTTT.

The V gene is TRBV19, the J gene TRBJ1-5, with D possibly TRBD1 on 6 matching bases. The germline CDR1 and CDR2 sequences are LNHDA and SQIVND (reference sequence). V was cut by 5 bases and J by 2 bases, with 13 bases left in between. The length of the CDR3 is 15 residues. This CDR3 is CASSDVPGGNQPQHF. CDR3 DNA sequence: TGTGCCAGTAGTGACGTTCCAGGGGGCAATCAGCCCCAGCATTTT.

The rearrangement joins TRBV24-1 to TRBJ2-1; 9 nucleotides match TRBD2. V lost 3 bases to trimming and J lost 4 bases; unmatched junction nucleotides: 6. The CDR3 is 16 amino acids. The germline CDR1 and CDR2 sequences are KGHDR and SFDVKD. The CDR3 loop is CATSDRSGRSYNEQFF. DNA of the CDR3: TGTGCCACCAGTGATCGTAGCGGGAGATCTTACAATGAGCAGTTCTTC.

The chain links TRBV18 to TRBJ2-7, with unresolved D. CDR1 is KGHSH, CDR2 LQKENI, per germline. V was shortened by 5 bases and J by 0 bases, with 11 bases between the two germline ends. The CDR3 spans 14 residues. CDR3 nucleotide sequence: TGTGCCAGCTCAGTGATCAGTTCCTCCTACGAGCAGTACTTC. Its translation is CASSVISSSYEQYF.

The chain has TRBV30 and TRBJ1-2; D call uncertain. Trimming left V 5 bases short and J 4 bases short, with 11 bases between. Germline CDR1 and CDR2: GTSNPN and SVGIG (reference sequence). This CDR3 comprises 12 residues. CDR3 nucleotides: TGTGCCTGGTCCCCGGGGTTCTATGGCTACACCTTC. As protein: CAWSPGFYGYTF.

The rearrangement uses TRBV7-8 and TRBJ1-6; D gene unclear. This CDR3 spans 14 amino acids. Between the trimmed V and J ends, which lost 5 bases and 9 bases, there was a span of 14 bases. Germline-derived CDR1 and CDR2 are SGHVS and FQNEAQ. For the CDR3, the DNA is TGTGCCAGCAGCGCGACTGTCCGGGTTTCACCCCTCCACTTT. Its translation is CASSATVRVSPLHF. The variable domain in full, completed from reference TRBV7-8 and TRBJ1-6, reads GAGVSQSPRYKVAKRGQDVALRCDPISGHVSLFWYQQALGQGPEFLTYFQNEAQLDKSGLPSDRFFAERPEGSVSTLKIQRTQQEDSAVYLCASSATVRVSPLHFGNGTRLTVT.

The chain couples TRBV2 to TRBJ2-2, with TRBD2 identical over 8 bases. After removal of 6 bases from V and 4 bases from J, the junction contained 7 bases not matched to a gene. Germline assignment: CDR1 SNHLY and CDR2 FYNNEI. CDR3 length: 15 residues. The CDR3 loop reads CASSGRALSTGELFF. CDR3 DNA sequence: TGTGCCAGCAGCGGGAGGGCCTTGAGCACCGGGGAGCTGTTTTTT.

The V call is TRBV7-9, the J call TRBJ2-3; weak D call: TRBD2 (6 bases). Germline V gene data show CDR1 as SEHNR and CDR2 as FQNEAQ (reference sequence). CDR3 length: 19 residues. Trimming left V 5 bases short and J 2 bases short, with 26 bases between. As DNA, the CDR3 is TGTGCCAGCAGCCTACTCGAAATTTGGGCGGGATCTCCCACAGATACGCAGTATTTT. Translating gives CASSLLEIWAGSPTDTQYF.

The rearrangement links TRBV29-1 to TRBJ1-1; D not certain. This CDR3 comprises 12 residues. Looked up from germline, CDR1 is SQVTM and CDR2 is ANQGSEA. V was clipped by 1 base and J by 6 bases, with 9 bases between them. CDR3 loop: CSVEGVRAEAFF. CDR3 sequence (DNA): TGCAGCGTTGAAGGAGTCCGCGCTGAAGCTTTCTTT.